The 17 T cell receptor beta chains given below trace back to one sample, sequenced in a study of blood T cell repertoires in COVID-19. Measured with immunoSEQ multiplex PCR; TCRdb has only the in-frame clones, and not every one. The repertoire has roughly 480,000 clones, 89% of them found once; the top ten carry roughly 1%. The specimen was peripheral blood. These receptor sequences come from a man between 18 and 35 years old with COVID-19, enrolled during active disease.

The rearrangement joins TRBV19 to TRBJ2-3; D is unclear. The CDR3 is 13 residues long. Between the trimmed V and J ends, which lost 3 bases and 6 bases, there was a span of 10 bases. From germline, CDR1 is LNHDA and CDR2 SQIVND (reference sequence). CDR3 DNA: TGTGCCAGTAGTATTCAATTCGGGGATACGCAGTATTTT. As protein: CASSIQFGDTQYF.

The chain couples TRBV6-5 to TRBJ2-2, with D tentatively TRBD1 (5 bases). Germline V gives CDR1 MNHEY, CDR2 SVGAGI. This CDR3 is 15 amino acids long. V lost 10 bases to trimming and J lost 0 bases, with 15 bases between them. In nucleotides, the CDR3 is TGTGCCACTTCTAGAGGACACTCGAACACCGGGGAGCTGTTTTTT. Its protein is CATSRGHSNTGELFF.

Regarding this clone: Other DNA sequences in the sample encode the same CDR3. The rearrangement links TRBV18 to TRBJ1-2; D gene uncertain. The CDR3 totals 13 residues. CDR1 KGHSH and CDR2 LQKENI come from the germline V gene. V shed 4 bases and J shed 2 bases, with 8 bases lying between them. The CDR3 DNA reads as TGTGCCAGCTCACAACAAGAAAACTATGGCTACACCTTC. Amino acids: CASSQQENYGYTF.

The V call is TRBV28, the J call TRBJ2-1, with 7 bases lining up with TRBD2. CDR1 and CDR2 from the germline V gene are MDHEN and SYDVKM. V shed 6 bases and J 0 bases; nucleotides not matched to a gene: 8. The CDR3 has 16 amino acids. The CDR3 spells CASSPAWGGSYNEQFF. In DNA form, the CDR3 reads TGTGCCAGCAGCCCCGCCTGGGGGGGCTCCTACAATGAGCAGTTCTTC.

Regarding this clone: The sample holds other DNA sequences that translate to the same CDR3. The chain employs TRBV7-2 and TRBJ1-1; no firm D call. This CDR3 is built from 13 residues. Germline loops: CDR1 SGHTA, CDR2 FQGNSA. The V gene lost 1 base and the J gene lost 1 base, with 4 bases spanning the gap. CDR3 sequence: CASSLGQNTEAFF. CDR3 sequence (DNA): TGTGCCAGCAGCTTAGGACAGAACACTGAAGCTTTCTTT.

The chain carries TRBV5-4 and TRBJ2-5, with 7 bases fitting TRBD2. The CDR3 sequence is 16 residues long. The V gene end was trimmed by 4 bases and the J gene end by 7 bases; junction bases not matched to a gene: 16. Germline lookup yields CDR1 SGHNT and CDR2 YYREEE (reference sequence). The CDR3 reads CASSPGDYTSSGTQYF. The CDR3 DNA sequence: TGTGCCAGCAGCCCCGGGGACTACACGAGCTCCGGGACCCAGTACTTC.

J is TRBJ2-5 and V is TRBV19, with TRBD1 matching 11 bases. Looked up from germline, CDR1 is LNHDA and CDR2 is SQIVND (reference sequence). The CDR3 has 16 residues. V trimming: 3 bases; J trimming: 5 bases; junction bases outside the gene matches: 8. The CDR3 sequence is CASSMPDRGRWETQYF. DNA of the CDR3: TGTGCCAGTAGTATGCCGGACAGGGGGCGCTGGGAGACCCAGTACTTC.

V gene TRBV3-1 (or the pseudogene TRBV3-2) combines with J gene TRBJ2-1, with 8 bases identical to TRBD2. This CDR3 spans 15 amino acids. The junction had 2 bases not matched to a gene; V was cut back by 2 bases and J by 2 bases. Germline V CDR1 and CDR2: LGHDT, YNNKEL (reference sequence). The DNA of the CDR3 is TGTGCCAGCAGCCAAAGAGCGGGGGCCTACAATGAGCAGTTCTTC. Translation gives CASSQRAGAYNEQFF.

The chain employs TRBV5-6 and TRBJ2-1; 7 bases are a match to TRBD2. The trim removed 2 bases at V and 4 bases at J, leaving 9 bases unmatched. This CDR3 is 16 amino acids long. Germline CDR1 and CDR2: SGHDT and YYEEEE. The CDR3 sequence: CASSFRPAGEYNEQFF. For the CDR3, the DNA is TGTGCCAGCAGCTTTCGTCCGGCGGGGGAATACAATGAGCAGTTCTTC.

CDR3 loop: CASSYGERMTAFF. CDR3 DNA: TGTGCCAGCAGTTACGGGGAGCGGATGACGGCTTTCTTT. The chain employs TRBV6-6 and TRBJ1-1; D not certain. This CDR3 contains 13 residues. The germline V and J ends were trimmed by 2 bases and 11 bases, with 15 bases remaining between them. CDR1 MNHNY and CDR2 SVGAGI come from the germline V gene (reference sequence).

The V gene is TRBV24-1, the J gene TRBJ2-2, with no clear D. The germline V gene has CDR1 KGHDR and CDR2 SFDVKD. The ends were cut back, 5 bases at V and 7 bases at J, with 7 bases in the middle. The CDR3 totals 12 residues. The DNA for the CDR3 is TGTGCCACCAGTGGTAGTGGCGGGGAGCTGTTTTTT. This encodes CATSGSGGELFF.

This clone was counted a single time. This sample also contains other DNA sequences that code for the same CDR3. The rearrangement links TRBV19 to TRBJ1-3, with 8 bases lining up with TRBD1. Per germline, CDR1 LNHDA and CDR2 SQIVND (reference sequence). V lost 4 bases and J lost 2; bases outside the gene matches: 1. The length of the CDR3 is 14 residues. CDR3 bases: TGTGCCAGTAGTACAGGGGGCCCTGGAAACACCATATATTTT. Encoded protein: CASSTGGPGNTIYF.

The gene calls are TRBV3-1 (or the pseudogene TRBV3-2) and TRBJ1-1, with D unresolved. The CDR3 is made up of 14 amino acids. V lost 4 bases to trimming and J lost 1 base, with 10 bases between them. Germline V gene data show CDR1 as LGHDT and CDR2 as YNNKEL (reference sequence). The CDR3 region has the DNA TGTGCCAGCAGCCGATTGGAGGGGAACACTGAAGCTTTCTTT. Translated: CASSRLEGNTEAFF.

This clone was recorded a few times. This chain connects TRBV30 to TRBJ1-3, with a weak D call TRBD1 (6 bases). V lost 2 bases to trimming and J lost 4 bases, with 21 bases between them. This CDR3 contains 17 residues. Germline CDR1 GTSNPN, CDR2 SVGIG (reference sequence). CDR3 sequence (DNA): TGTGCCTGGAGTCACTCCCCGGGACAACGACTCGGAAACACCATATATTTT. Amino acids: CAWSHSPGQRLGNTIYF.

V is TRBV29-1 and J is TRBJ1-1, with unresolved D. CDR3 size: 13 residues. The germline CDR1 and CDR2 sequences are SQVTM and ANQGSEA. Trimming left V 6 bases short and J 1 base short, with 12 bases between. The CDR3 here is CSVRGRQNTEAFF. CDR3 DNA: TGCAGCGTAAGAGGGCGGCAGAACACTGAAGCTTTCTTT.

This chain links TRBV11-2 with TRBJ1-1; maybe TRBD1 (6 bases). This CDR3 contains 18 residues. From germline, CDR1 is SGHAT and CDR2 FQNNGV. V was cut by 3 bases and J by 1 base, with 21 bases left in between. The CDR3 DNA sequence: TGTGCCAGCAGCTTTCCGCCGGGCGGCGACAGGCGGAACACTGAAGCTTTCTTT. As protein: CASSFPPGGDRRNTEAFF.

The chain carries TRBV19 and TRBJ2-7; TRBD2 matches 7 bases. This CDR3 contains 15 residues. After removal of 5 bases from V and 1 base from J, the junction contained 8 bases not matched to a gene. Germline V lookup: CDR1 LNHDA, CDR2 SQIVND (reference sequence). Written as DNA, the CDR3 is TGTGCCAGTAGTCCTTCCTGGGAGGGGTCCTACGAGCAGTACTTC. Its protein is CASSPSWEGSYEQYF.